This T cell receptor (beta chain) originates from a study of blood T cell repertoires in COVID-19. Study overall: The United States, Italy and Spain supplied acute and convalescent COVID-19 samples. PBMCs, B-cell-depleted T cells, or T cells were the source of the cDNA or gDNA that made up the material.

Original methodology: Amplification with reference gene primers provided the estimates of nucleated cell counts. The repertoire was sequenced with immunoSEQ multiplex PCR; TCRdb's copy has only in-frame clones and lacks some. V, J and clone size were drawn from that table, and D and trimming were deduced from the DNA. Of 250,000 to 350,000 clones listed, approximately 90% are singletons. The germline V gene encodes CDR1 SGHAT and CDR2 FQNNGV. With V trimmed by 5 bases and J by 8 bases, 18 bases remained unmatched. The CDR3 length is 18 residues. The clonotype originates from a man aged 18-30 years with active or convalescent COVID-19. V and J are TRBV11-2 and TRBJ2-1; 10 positions agree with TRBD2. What was sequenced was peripheral blood. CDR3 protein: CASSRFDSGRPYGYEQFF. In DNA, the CDR3 is TGTGCCAGCAGCCGATTTGATAGCGGGAGGCCCTACGGGTATGAGCAGTTCTTC.